Below, 27 T cell receptor beta chains from the same sample are listed, as sequenced in a study of shared clonotypes between healthy human individuals. Cells designated naive CD8 were CD45RO-negative and were positively selected for CCR7, with terminally differentiated effector memory CD45RA+ cells excluded. Sequencing was performed with immunoSEQ multiplex PCR; in TCRdb, only in-frame clones are kept and a portion is missing. The table includes about 2.2 million clones, around 93% detected once. Sequencing input: naive CD8+ T cells from PBMCs. These receptors all come from a man between 18 and 35 years old in good health. Some clones in this sample may be carry-over from other donors' samples.

The chain carries TRBV6-4 and TRBJ2-5, with 11 bases that match TRBD2. V was pared by 1 base and J by 0 bases, with 7 bases of the junction left unmatched. From germline, CDR1 is MRHNA and CDR2 SNTAGT. This CDR3 has 18 amino acids. CDR3 residues: CASSDFFGTSGHQETQYF. The CDR3 DNA follows: TGTGCCAGCAGTGACTTTTTCGGGACTAGCGGCCACCAAGAGACCCAGTACTTC.

The V gene is TRBV7-6, the J gene TRBJ2-1, with 7 bases matching TRBD2. Trimming at V came to 1 base and at J to 6 bases, leaving 18 bases not matched to a gene. CDR1 is SGHVS and CDR2 is FNYEAQ in the germline V gene. This CDR3 is built from 19 residues. CDR3 nucleotide sequence: TGTGCCAGCAGCTTAGACTCTTTTTCGGGGGAGGGCCTTCGCAATGAGCAGTTCTTC. Its protein product is CASSLDSFSGEGLRNEQFF.

The chain uses TRBV27 and TRBJ2-7, with D uncertain. Germline V lookup: CDR1 MNHEY, CDR2 SMNVEV (reference sequence). Trimming removed 10 bases at V and 0 bases at J, with 7 bases between. The CDR3 runs to 11 residues. In DNA, the CDR3 is TGTGCCACCTCGTTCTCCTACGAGCAGTACTTC. Encoded protein: CATSFSYEQYF.

The V call is TRBV14, the J call TRBJ1-1; 8 bases map to TRBD1. Germline CDR1 is SGHDN and CDR2 is FVKESK. V was clipped by 2 bases and J by 5 bases; unmatched bases: 7. This CDR3 has 15 amino acids. Here the CDR3 DNA reads TGTGCCAGCAGCCAACGGAGGACAGGGCGTACTGAAGCTTTCTTT. It encodes CASSQRRTGRTEAFF. The variable domain in full, with the rest retrieved from reference TRBV14 and TRBJ1-1, is EAGVTQFPSHSVIEKGQTVTLRCDPISGHDNLYWYRRVMGKEIKFLLHFVKESKQDESGMPNNRFLAERTGGTYSTLKVQPAELEDSGVYFCASSQRRTGRTEAFFGQGTRLTVV.

This clone was recorded once. The chain joins TRBV27 to TRBJ2-5, with D tentatively TRBD2 (5 bases). CDR1 MNHEY and CDR2 SMNVEV come from the germline V gene (reference sequence). The CDR3 has 16 amino acids. V was pared by 1 base and J by 4 bases, with 16 bases between. In nucleotides, the CDR3 is TGTGCCAGCAGTTTATTATCTTTGGGGAGATTAGAGACCCAGTACTTC. Its protein is CASSLLSLGRLETQYF.

The J gene is TRBJ1-5, the V gene TRBV27; 8 nucleotides match TRBD1. J was trimmed by 4 bases and V by 5 bases; bases with no gene match: 10. The CDR3 loop spans 16 amino acids. Germline values: CDR1 MNHEY, CDR2 SMNVEV (reference sequence). CDR3 DNA: TGTGCCAGCAGTCTTCTACCAGGGGGCCCAAATCAGCCCCAGCATTTT. Encoded protein: CASSLLPGGPNQPQHF.

This chain joins TRBV9 and TRBJ2-1; D is perhaps TRBD1 or TRBD2 (5 bases each). Germline V gives CDR1 SGDLS, CDR2 YYNGEE. CDR3 size: 20 residues. Trimming pared 0 bases from V and 0 bases from J, leaving 22 bases between. CDR3: CASSVGTRVMGDSSYNEQFF. CDR3 nucleotide sequence: TGTGCCAGCAGCGTAGGAACACGCGTTATGGGGGATAGCTCCTACAATGAGCAGTTCTTC.

The CDR3 protein is CASSFSAGARSYEQYF. CDR3 nucleotide sequence: TGTGCCAGCAGTTTTAGTGCAGGCGCGCGCTCCTACGAGCAGTACTTC. This rearrangement joins TRBV27 to TRBJ2-7; D call uncertain. The CDR3 has 16 amino acids. The germline gives CDR1 MNHEY, CDR2 SMNVEV (reference sequence). V was pared by 3 bases and J by 0 bases, with 15 bases between.

V usage is TRBV30 and J usage is TRBJ2-1; D uncertain. The CDR3 has 15 amino acids. V was cut by 4 bases and J by 2 bases, with 15 bases left in between. CDR1 is GTSNPN and CDR2 is SVGIG in the germline V gene (reference sequence). The CDR3 protein is CAWTLHGGTYNEQFF. The CDR3 nucleotides are TGTGCCTGGACCCTCCACGGCGGTACCTACAATGAGCAGTTCTTC.

For the CDR3, the DNA is TGTGCCAGCAGTGAAGGTGTGAAGGAGGTAGATACGCAGTATTTT. Translated, it gives CASSEGVKEVDTQYF. The rearrangement joins TRBV25-1 to TRBJ2-3, with D possibly matching TRBD2 (5 bases). This CDR3 contains 15 residues. With 2 bases removed from V and 5 bases from J, the gap between germline ends came to 14 bases. CDR1 and CDR2 (germline): MGHDK, SYGVNS.

This chain links TRBV7-3 with TRBJ1-2, with TRBD1 as a possible D gene (5 bases). The CDR3 length is 15 residues. Germline V gives CDR1 SGHTA, CDR2 FQGTGA. V was shortened by 5 bases and J by 5 bases, with 18 bases between the two germline ends. The CDR3 bases are TGTGCCAGCAGCCCAGAAGGGCAGGGAGATTATGGCTACACCTTC. This gives the protein CASSPEGQGDYGYTF.

Regarding this clone: Other nucleotide sequences in the sample specify the same CDR3. The gene calls are TRBV7-8 and TRBJ2-1; a possible D gene is TRBD2 (5 bases). This CDR3 comprises 15 residues. Germline lookup yields CDR1 SGHVS and CDR2 FQNEAQ. V dropped 1 base and J dropped 5 bases, with 12 bases sitting between them. CDR3 residues: CASSLGLAANNEQFF. The CDR3 coding sequence is TGTGCCAGCAGCTTAGGCCTAGCCGCAAACAATGAGCAGTTCTTC. Looking up the rest from reference TRBV7-8 and TRBJ2-1 gives the full variable domain: GAGVSQSPRYKVAKRGQDVALRCDPISGHVSLFWYQQALGQGPEFLTYFQNEAQLDKSGLPSDRFFAERPEGSVSTLKIQRTQQEDSAVYLCASSLGLAANNEQFFGPGTRLTVL.

The chain joins TRBV27 to TRBJ1-1; 7 nucleotides match TRBD1. Per germline, CDR1 MNHEY and CDR2 SMNVEV (reference sequence). Trimming at V came to 7 bases and at J to 4 bases, leaving 0 bases not matched to a gene. The CDR3 contains 11 residues. As DNA, the CDR3 is TGTGCCAGCAAGGGGGCCACTGAAGCTTTCTTT. It is translated as CASKGATEAFF.

This sequence joins TRBV27 and TRBJ2-7; 8 positions match TRBD1. Trimming cost V 4 bases and J 4 bases; bases outside gene matches: 3. This CDR3 region has 13 residues. The germline CDR1 and CDR2 sequences are MNHEY and SMNVEV (reference sequence). The CDR3 region is CASSWTGLYEQYF. The CDR3 region has the DNA TGTGCCAGCAGTTGGACAGGGCTGTACGAGCAGTACTTC.

With regard to this clone: A read error may produce the germline difference seen at one junction end. The chain employs TRBV27 and TRBJ2-7; TRBD2 might be the D (5 bases). CDR1 and CDR2 (germline): MNHEY, SMNVEV (reference sequence). The CDR3 has 10 residues. The CDR3 DNA reads as TGTGCCAGCAGTTTGGGAGCCTTAGATTTC. Its protein is CASSLGALDF.

This clone was recorded once. V is TRBV27 and J is TRBJ2-7; 12 bases line up with TRBD2. The J segment lost 2 bases and the V segment lost 5 bases, leaving 1 base of the junction unmatched. CDR3 length equals 14 residues. CDR1 is MNHEY, CDR2 SMNVEV, per germline (reference sequence). This CDR3 reads CASSTSGRTYEQYF. In DNA form, the CDR3 reads TGTGCCAGCAGTACTAGCGGGAGGACCTACGAGCAGTACTTC.

The DNA of the CDR3 is TGTGCCAGCAGCCAAGCGCCCGGGCAGGGGGTCCACGAGCAGTACTTC. It codes for CASSQAPGQGVHEQYF. The V call is TRBV4-2, the J call TRBJ2-7; 7 bases map to TRBD1. Germline CDR1 and CDR2: LGHNA and YNFKEQ. The CDR3 has 16 residues. Trimming cost V 1 base and J 5 bases; bases outside gene matches: 11.

This chain links TRBV2 with TRBJ2-7; 9 nucleotides align to TRBD1. Germline V gene sequence: CDR1 SNHLY, CDR2 FYNNEI. The trim removed 6 bases at V and 3 bases at J, leaving 6 bases unmatched. CDR3 size: 14 residues. The CDR3 region is CASSGGTGNYEQYF. The CDR3 DNA sequence: TGTGCCAGCAGCGGCGGGACAGGGAACTACGAGCAGTACTTC.

This chain links TRBV5-1 with TRBJ2-3; D unresolved. The V end was cut by 0 bases, the J end by 2 bases, with 13 bases between. CDR3 size: 16 residues. Germline-derived CDR1 and CDR2 are SGHRS and YFSETQ. The CDR3 bases are TGCGCCAGCAGCTTGGCGGGCCTCGATCTCACAGATACGCAGTATTTT. Its translation: CASSLAGLDLTDTQYF.

The chain couples TRBV7-2 to TRBJ2-1; D is ambiguous. The CDR3 spans 15 residues. The ends were cut back, 1 base at V and 9 bases at J, with 16 bases in the middle. CDR1 is SGHTA, CDR2 FQGNSA, per germline. CDR3 nucleotides: TGTGCCAGCAGCTTAGTGGCCTCCGGAAAACGTGAGCAGTTCTTC. Protein sequence: CASSLVASGKREQFF.

The chain couples TRBV7-8 to TRBJ1-1; D not resolved. The ends were cut back, 5 bases at V and 6 bases at J, with 19 bases in the middle. The germline CDR1 and CDR2 sequences are SGHVS and FQNEAQ. The CDR3 loop spans 15 amino acids. DNA of the CDR3: TGTGCCAGCAGCCCGGGTACGGTCTTATGGGCTGAAGCTTTCTTT. Translated: CASSPGTVLWAEAFF.

The J gene is TRBJ2-7, the V gene TRBV7-9, with D possibly being TRBD1 (5 bases). Per the germline V gene, CDR1 is SEHNR and CDR2 is FQNEAQ (reference sequence). Trimming left V 5 bases short and J 13 bases short, with 21 bases between. This CDR3 contains 13 residues. CDR3 region: CASSPAGDRHFYF. The CDR3 DNA sequence: TGTGCCAGCAGCCCGGCTGGAGACAGACATTTCTACTTC.

The chain is built from TRBV29-1 and TRBJ2-1; no definite D call. The V and J ends lost 3 bases and 5 bases respectively, with 5 bases between them. CDR1 is SQVTM and CDR2 is ANQGSEA in the germline V gene. There are 11 residues in the CDR3. The CDR3 sequence is CSVDHDNEQFF. CDR3 bases: TGCAGCGTTGACCATGACAATGAGCAGTTCTTC.

V and J are TRBV7-9 and TRBJ2-5; D perhaps matches TRBD1 (6 bases). The CDR3 covers 14 residues. The germline gives CDR1 SEHNR, CDR2 FQNEAQ (reference sequence). Deletions cut 5 bases from V and 2 bases from J, with 12 bases between. Written as DNA, the CDR3 is TGTGCCAGCAGCCCCCCCAGGGGTCAAGAGACCCAGTACTTC. Its translation is CASSPPRGQETQYF.

The sample holds a few counts of this clone. The V and J genes are TRBV6-5 and TRBJ1-2; TRBD1 aligns across 9 bases. The CDR3 loop spans 14 amino acids. The germline V gene encodes CDR1 MNHEY and CDR2 SVGAGI. With 5 bases clipped from V and 2 bases from J, the junction kept 3 bases outside the gene matches. The CDR3 reads CASSTGTGNYGYTF. CDR3 in DNA: TGTGCCAGCAGTACCGGGACAGGGAACTATGGCTACACCTTC.

The chain has TRBV5-1 and TRBJ2-7; D unclear. V gave up 0 bases and J gave up 2 bases, with 12 bases separating them. Germline lookup yields CDR1 SGHRS and CDR2 YFSETQ. The CDR3 sequence is 15 residues long. The CDR3 bases are TGCGCCAGCAGCTTGGGATCTGGCCCGGCCTACGAGCAGTACTTC. It is translated as CASSLGSGPAYEQYF.

The V and J genes are TRBV28 and TRBJ2-7, with TRBD2 matching over 12 bases. The V segment lost 7 bases and the J segment 4 bases; nucleotides outside the gene matches: 5. The germline V gene has CDR1 MDHEN and CDR2 SYDVKM. The CDR3 loop spans 14 amino acids. Written as DNA, the CDR3 is TGTGCCAGCAAACTAGCGGGAGGATGGTACGAGCAGTACTTC. Translating gives CASKLAGGWYEQYF.